Listed here are 21 T cell receptor beta chains from one sample, sequenced in a study of blood T cell repertoires in COVID-19. Produced via immunoSEQ multiplex PCR; TCRdb's table is partial and in-frame only. There are 250,000 to 300,000 clones in the sample; about 90% occur only once, and 9.5% to 13% lies in the top ten. Input material: peripheral blood. All receptors derive from a woman between 65 and 79 years old with COVID-19, enrolled during active disease.

V usage is TRBV6-5 and J usage is TRBJ2-5; D is uncertain. The CDR3 loop spans 14 amino acids. Per germline, CDR1 MNHEY and CDR2 SVGAGI. V was clipped by 7 bases and J by 1 base, with 13 bases between them. CDR3 nucleotides: TGTGCCAGCATGCGAGGCCTCAGCCAAGAGACCCAGTACTTC. Translated, it gives CASMRGLSQETQYF.

This clone showed up just once. The genes are TRBV4-1 and TRBJ2-1; TRBD2 matches 10 bases. Germline values: CDR1 MGHRA, CDR2 YSYEKL. The V segment lost 4 bases and the J segment 7 bases; nucleotides outside the gene matches: 10. The CDR3 spans 16 residues. CDR3 protein: CASSRGTSGKPNEQFF. DNA for the CDR3: TGCGCCAGCAGCCGCGGTACTAGCGGGAAACCGAATGAGCAGTTCTTC.

The J gene is TRBJ2-5, the V gene TRBV19; the match to TRBD2 covers 7 bases. The CDR3 is made up of 15 amino acids. V shed 3 bases and J 2 bases; nucleotides not matched to a gene: 6. CDR1 and CDR2 (germline): LNHDA, SQIVND (reference sequence). CDR3 bases: TGTGCCAGTAGTATTGCCAGCGGGGTTCAAGAGACCCAGTACTTC. It is translated as CASSIASGVQETQYF.

About this clone: The identical CDR3 is also encoded by other nucleotide sequences in the sample. The chain combines TRBV6-5 with TRBJ1-4; TRBD1 is a possible D gene (6 bases). Germline assignment: CDR1 MNHEY and CDR2 SVGAGI. The CDR3 covers 14 residues. Trimming took off 2 bases at V and 4 bases at J, with 8 bases between the two ends. The DNA of the CDR3 is TGTGCCAGCAGTTACGGACAGCATAATGAAAAACTGTTTTTT. Translation: CASSYGQHNEKLFF.

CDR3 nucleotides: TGTGCCAGCAGCTTAACTTCGAGCGGCGAGTTCGAGCAGTACTTC. Translation gives CASSLTSSGEFEQYF. This chain joins TRBV7-3 and TRBJ2-7; tentative D call: TRBD2 (5 bases). Germline assignment: CDR1 SGHTA and CDR2 FQGTGA. V was clipped by 0 bases and J by 6 bases, with 15 bases between them. CDR3 length equals 15 residues.

Only one count was recorded for this clone. The rearrangement uses TRBV24-1 and TRBJ2-2, with 8 bases matching TRBD2. The CDR3 contains 16 residues. CDR1 and CDR2 from the germline V gene are KGHDR and SFDVKD. After removal of 5 bases from V and 5 bases from J, the junction contained 9 bases not matched to a gene. In nucleotides, the CDR3 is TGTGCCACCAGTGCCTACGGGGGGGGCTGGACCGGGGAGCTGTTTTTT. It translates to CATSAYGGGWTGELFF.

The chain carries TRBV2 and TRBJ1-2; unclear D gene. The germline V gene encodes CDR1 SNHLY and CDR2 FYNNEI. Trimming left V 0 bases short and J 4 bases short, with 15 bases between. The CDR3 length is 16 residues. The CDR3 here is CASSEARRGMSYGYTF. CDR3 coding DNA: TGTGCCAGCAGTGAAGCGCGTCGGGGTATGAGCTATGGCTACACCTTC.

This clone was counted once. The chain couples TRBV6-1 to TRBJ2-1; 13 nucleotides align to TRBD2. The CDR3 consists of 16 residues. V lost 4 bases to trimming and J lost 4 bases; unmatched junction nucleotides: 4. Germline assignment: CDR1 MNHNS and CDR2 SASEGT. The DNA of the CDR3 is TGTGCCAGCAGTGGGACTAGCGGGAGAGTATACAATGAGCAGTTCTTC. This sequence encodes CASSGTSGRVYNEQFF.

The V call is TRBV4-1, the J call TRBJ2-5; a possible D gene is TRBD2 (5 bases). The CDR3 has 16 residues. The germline V gene has CDR1 MGHRA and CDR2 YSYEKL. V was trimmed by 0 bases and J by 0 bases, leaving 11 bases between them. The CDR3 coding sequence is TGCGCCAGCAGCCAAGATCGGAGGCGGTACCAAGAGACCCAGTACTTC. The encoded protein is CASSQDRRRYQETQYF.

The chain employs TRBV28 and TRBJ2-7, with D tentatively TRBD2 (5 bases). This CDR3 has 14 residues. Germline CDR1 MDHEN, CDR2 SYDVKM. The ends were cut back, 7 bases at V and 1 base at J, with 14 bases in the middle. CDR3 coding DNA: TGTGCCAGCACCGTCAGGAGGATTTCCTACGAGCAGTACTTC. This translates into CASTVRRISYEQYF.

This rearrangement joins TRBV9 to TRBJ2-1; no firm D call. Germline V CDR1 and CDR2: SGDLS, YYNGEE. V was trimmed by 4 bases and J by 9 bases, leaving 14 bases between them. This CDR3 comprises 13 residues. The CDR3 is CASSPRPAGEQFF. CDR3 nucleotides: TGTGCCAGCAGCCCCCGACCCGCAGGTGAGCAGTTCTTC.

As for this clone: The sample carries other DNA sequences with the same CDR3. The chain joins TRBV5-8 to TRBJ2-7; D is ambiguous. CDR1 and CDR2 (germline): SGHTS, YDEGEE. There are 11 residues in the CDR3. With 6 bases removed from V and 3 bases from J, the gap between germline ends came to 7 bases. Here the CDR3 DNA reads TGTGCCAGCACCCCATTCTACGAGCAGTACTTC. Encoded protein: CASTPFYEQYF.

The chain links TRBV28 to TRBJ2-4; D possibly corresponds to TRBD1 (5 bases). CDR1 is MDHEN, CDR2 SYDVKM, per germline. V gave up 2 bases and J gave up 8 bases, with 16 bases separating them. The CDR3 extends over 15 amino acids. The CDR3 loop reads CASSLESRAGDIQYF. DNA of the CDR3: TGTGCCAGCAGTTTAGAGAGCAGGGCTGGTGACATTCAGTACTTC.

V gene TRBV5-5 combines with J gene TRBJ2-1, with a possible D match to TRBD1 (6 bases). The CDR3 consists of 17 residues. The germline V gene has CDR1 SGHKS and CDR2 YYEKEE (reference sequence). Trimming removed 0 bases at V and 0 bases at J, with 13 bases between. In nucleotides, the CDR3 is TGTGCCAGCAGCTTGGAGGGGGTCCTGATCTCCTACAATGAGCAGTTCTTC. Translated, it gives CASSLEGVLISYNEQFF.

The rearrangement uses TRBV18 and TRBJ2-5; TRBD1 agrees at 8 bases. The trim removed 3 bases at V and 3 bases at J, leaving 3 bases unmatched. CDR1 is KGHSH, CDR2 LQKENI, per germline. The CDR3 loop spans 14 amino acids. Written as DNA, the CDR3 is TGTGCCAGCTCACCCGTGACAGGGGAAGAGACCCAGTACTTC. It translates to CASSPVTGEETQYF. The entire variable domain, with the rest obtained from reference TRBV18 and TRBJ2-5, is as follows: NAGVMQNPRHLVRRRGQEARLRCSPMKGHSHVYWYRQLPEEGLKFMVYLQKENIIDESGMPKERFSAEFPKEGPSILRIQQVVRGDSAAYFCASSPVTGEETQYFGPGTRLLVL.

The rearrangement uses TRBV25-1 and TRBJ2-7, with D possibly matching TRBD2 (5 bases). CDR1 MGHDK and CDR2 SYGVNS come from the germline V gene. CDR3 length equals 14 residues. Trimming removed 7 bases from V and 7 bases from J, with 20 bases in between. The CDR3 nucleotides are TGTGCCAGCACGGGCCCCGGAGGCATCCGGGAGCAGTACTTC. Translating it yields CASTGPGGIREQYF.

The chain couples TRBV21-1 to TRBJ2-3; the table's TRBD2 call for D was not verified on the DNA. TRBV21-1 is a known pseudogene. CDR3 length equals 17 residues. The CDR3 is CASSPPGTSGRLGAQYF. For the CDR3, the DNA is TGTGCCAGCAGCCCACCCGGGACTAGCGGGAGATTAGGCGCGCAGTATTTT.

V usage is TRBV6-2 or TRBV6-3 and J usage is TRBJ2-2; D ambiguous. The CDR3 consists of 14 residues. V lost 0 bases to trimming and J lost 7 bases, with 9 bases between them. The germline gives CDR1 MNHEY, CDR2 SVGEGT. CDR3 DNA: TGTGCCAGCAGTTACTCGAGTGTGAACGGGGAGCTGTTTTTT. This gives the protein CASSYSSVNGELFF.

This clone was found once. The chain is built from TRBV7-9 and TRBJ2-7, with TRBD2 matching 8 bases. Germline CDR1 and CDR2: SEHNR and FQNEAQ (reference sequence). This CDR3 is 15 amino acids long. J lost 0 bases, V lost 5 bases, and 6 bases had no gene match. The DNA for the CDR3 is TGTGCCAGCAGCCTACAAGCGGGAGCCTCCTACGAGCAGTACTTC. Residues: CASSLQAGASYEQYF.

The rearrangement uses TRBV23-1 and TRBJ2-2, with D unclear. TRBV23-1 is marked as an open reading frame, function uncertain. The CDR3 extends over 19 amino acids. Trimming shortened V by 5 bases and J by 2 bases, and 24 bases separated the two germline ends. The CDR3 spells CASSKRTETKRLNTGELFF. The DNA for the CDR3 is TGCGCCAGCAGTAAGAGAACAGAGACCAAACGGCTAAACACCGGGGAGCTGTTTTTT.

V usage is TRBV4-1 and J usage is TRBJ1-2; 7 bases fit TRBD1. The V segment lost 0 bases and the J segment 4 bases; nucleotides outside the gene matches: 5. The CDR3 is 15 residues long. CDR1 is MGHRA, CDR2 YSYEKL, per germline. The chain's CDR3 is CASSQDDRETYGYTF. The CDR3 DNA sequence: TGCGCCAGCAGCCAAGACGACAGGGAAACCTATGGCTACACCTTC.